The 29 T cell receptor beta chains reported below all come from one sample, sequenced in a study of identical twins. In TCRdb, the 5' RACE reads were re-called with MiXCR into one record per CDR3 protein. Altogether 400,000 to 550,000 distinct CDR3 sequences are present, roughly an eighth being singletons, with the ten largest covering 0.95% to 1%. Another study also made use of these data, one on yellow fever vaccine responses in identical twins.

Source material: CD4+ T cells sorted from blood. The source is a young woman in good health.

The DNA for the CDR3 is TGTGCCAGCAGCCGGGACCGGGGGGGGCCCACAGATACGCAGTATTTT. Encoded protein: CASSRDRGGPTDTQYF. The genes are TRBV4-2 and TRBJ2-3; 8 positions match TRBD2. This CDR3 is 16 amino acids long. Germline trimming cut 4 bases from V and 2 bases from J; bases unmatched to any gene: 8. Germline V gene sequence: CDR1 LGHNA, CDR2 YNFKEQ.

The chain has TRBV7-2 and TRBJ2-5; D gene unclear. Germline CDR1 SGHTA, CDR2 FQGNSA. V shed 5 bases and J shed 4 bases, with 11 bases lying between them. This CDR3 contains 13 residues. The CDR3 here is CASSLTLRETQYF. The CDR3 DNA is TGTGCCAGCAGCCTTACACTGCGAGAGACCCAGTACTTC.

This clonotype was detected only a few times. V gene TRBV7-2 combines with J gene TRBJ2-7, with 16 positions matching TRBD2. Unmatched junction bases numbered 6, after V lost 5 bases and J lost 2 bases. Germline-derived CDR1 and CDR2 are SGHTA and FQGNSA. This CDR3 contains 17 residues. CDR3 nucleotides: TGTGCCAGCAGCCGGGGACTAGCGGGAGGGCCAGCCTACGAGCAGTACTTC. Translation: CASSRGLAGGPAYEQYF. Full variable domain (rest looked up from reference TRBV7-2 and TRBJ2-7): GAGVSQSPSNKVTEKGKDVELRCDPISGHTALYWYRQSLGQGLEFLIYFQGNSAPDKSGLPSDRFSAERTGGSVSTLTIQRTQQEDSAVYLCASSRGLAGGPAYEQYFGPGTRLTVT.

CDR3 sequence (DNA): TGTGCCAGCAGCCCCACGCCAGCGGGGACCGGGGAGCTGTTTTTT. Translating gives CASSPTPAGTGELFF. J is TRBJ2-2 and V is TRBV7-3, with 7 bases matching TRBD2. This CDR3 contains 15 residues. Per germline, CDR1 SGHTA and CDR2 FQGTGA. With V trimmed by 5 bases and J by 5 bases, 8 bases remained unmatched.

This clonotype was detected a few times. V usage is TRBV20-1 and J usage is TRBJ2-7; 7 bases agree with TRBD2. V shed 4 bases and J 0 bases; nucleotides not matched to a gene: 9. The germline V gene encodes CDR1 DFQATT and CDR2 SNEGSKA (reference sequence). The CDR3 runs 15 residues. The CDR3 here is CSANDLQRDSYEQYF. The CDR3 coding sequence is TGCAGTGCTAACGACTTGCAGCGGGACTCCTACGAGCAGTACTTC.

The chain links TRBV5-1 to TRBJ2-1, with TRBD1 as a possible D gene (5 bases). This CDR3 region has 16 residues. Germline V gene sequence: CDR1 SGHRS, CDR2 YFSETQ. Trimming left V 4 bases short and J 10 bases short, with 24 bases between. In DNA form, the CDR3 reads TGCGCCAGCAGCGCAAGGAGTGGCCCACAGGACGGCGAGCAGTTCTTC. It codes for CASSARSGPQDGEQFF.

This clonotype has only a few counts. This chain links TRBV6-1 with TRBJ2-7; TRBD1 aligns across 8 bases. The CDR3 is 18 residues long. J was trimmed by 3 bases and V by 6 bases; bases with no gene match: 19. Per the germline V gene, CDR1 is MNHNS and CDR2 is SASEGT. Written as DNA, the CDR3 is TGTGCCAGCAGCTCAAATCGCAGAGGACAGGGCTCCTTCTACGAGCAGTACTTC. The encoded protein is CASSSNRRGQGSFYEQYF.

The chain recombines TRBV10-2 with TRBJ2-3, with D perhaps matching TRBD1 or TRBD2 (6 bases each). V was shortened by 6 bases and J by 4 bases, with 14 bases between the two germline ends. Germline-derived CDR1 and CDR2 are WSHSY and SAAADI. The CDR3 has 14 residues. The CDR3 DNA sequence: TGCGCCAGCAGGGGGTGGGGGGCCGCAGATACGCAGTATTTT. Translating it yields CASRGWGAADTQYF.

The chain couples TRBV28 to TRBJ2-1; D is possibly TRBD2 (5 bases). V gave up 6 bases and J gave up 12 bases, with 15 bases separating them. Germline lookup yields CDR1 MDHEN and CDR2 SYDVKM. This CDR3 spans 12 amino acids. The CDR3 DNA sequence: TGTGCCAGCAGCCCCCCCGAGGGTGGGCAGTTCTTC. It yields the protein CASSPPEGGQFF. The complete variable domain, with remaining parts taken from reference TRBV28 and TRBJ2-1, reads DVKVTQSSRYLVKRTGEKVFLECVQDMDHENMFWYRQDPGLGLRLIYFSYDVKMKEKGDIPEGYSVSREKKERFSLILESASTNQTSMYLCASSPPEGGQFFGPGTRLTVL.

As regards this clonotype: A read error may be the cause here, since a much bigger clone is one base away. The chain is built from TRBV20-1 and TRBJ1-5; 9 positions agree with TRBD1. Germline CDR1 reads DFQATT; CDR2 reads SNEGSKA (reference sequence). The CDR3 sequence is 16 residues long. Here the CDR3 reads CCASAQDTGGSQPQHF. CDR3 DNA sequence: TGCTGTGCTAGTGCCCAAGACACAGGGGGCTCGCAGCCCCAGCATTTT.

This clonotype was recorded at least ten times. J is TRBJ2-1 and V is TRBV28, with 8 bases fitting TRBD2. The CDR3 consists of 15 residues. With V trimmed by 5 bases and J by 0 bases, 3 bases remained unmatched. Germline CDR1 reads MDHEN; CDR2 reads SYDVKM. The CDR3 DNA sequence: TGTGCCAGCAGTCCGAGCGGGAGCTCCTACAATGAGCAGTTCTTC. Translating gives CASSPSGSSYNEQFF.

CDR3 DNA sequence: TGTGCCAGTGACAGACAGGGCCATGGCTACACCTTC. It translates to CASDRQGHGYTF. The rearrangement links TRBV19 to TRBJ1-2; 7 nucleotides line up with TRBD1. Germline trimming cut 8 bases from V and 6 bases from J; bases unmatched to any gene: 6. The germline CDR1 and CDR2 sequences are LNHDA and SQIVND (reference sequence). CDR3 size: 12 residues.

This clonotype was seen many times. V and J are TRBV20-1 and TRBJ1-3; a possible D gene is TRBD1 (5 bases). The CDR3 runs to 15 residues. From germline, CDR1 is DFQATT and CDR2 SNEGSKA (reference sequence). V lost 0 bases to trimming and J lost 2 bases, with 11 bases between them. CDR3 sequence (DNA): TGCAGTGCTAGAGATTCGGGGGGAGCTGGAAACACCATATATTTT. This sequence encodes CSARDSGGAGNTIYF.

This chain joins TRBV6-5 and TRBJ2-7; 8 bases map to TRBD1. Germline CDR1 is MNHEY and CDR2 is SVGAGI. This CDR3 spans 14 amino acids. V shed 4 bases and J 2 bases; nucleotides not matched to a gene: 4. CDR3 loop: CASSSRTGTYEQYF. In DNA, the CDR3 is TGTGCCAGCAGTTCCCGGACAGGGACCTACGAGCAGTACTTC.

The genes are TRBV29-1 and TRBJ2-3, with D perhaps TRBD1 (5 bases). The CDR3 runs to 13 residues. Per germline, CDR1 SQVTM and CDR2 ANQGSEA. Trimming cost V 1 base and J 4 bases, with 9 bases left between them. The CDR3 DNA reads TGCAGCGTTGAAGGGTGGGGCGCAGATACGCAGTATTTT. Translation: CSVEGWGADTQYF.

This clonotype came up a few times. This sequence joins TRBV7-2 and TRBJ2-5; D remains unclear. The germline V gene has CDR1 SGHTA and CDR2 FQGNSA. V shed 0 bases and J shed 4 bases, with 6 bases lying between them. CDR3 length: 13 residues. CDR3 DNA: TGTGCCAGCAGCTTAGCTCGGGTAGAGACCCAGTACTTC. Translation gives CASSLARVETQYF.

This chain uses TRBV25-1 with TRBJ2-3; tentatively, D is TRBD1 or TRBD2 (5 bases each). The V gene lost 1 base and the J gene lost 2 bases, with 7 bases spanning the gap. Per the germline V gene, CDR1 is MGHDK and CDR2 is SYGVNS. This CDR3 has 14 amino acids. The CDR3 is CASSEWDATDTQYF. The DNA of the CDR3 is TGTGCCAGCAGTGAATGGGACGCCACAGATACGCAGTATTTT. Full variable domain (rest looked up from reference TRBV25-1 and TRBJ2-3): EADIYQTPRYLVIGTGKKITLECSQTMGHDKMYWYQQDPGMELHLIHYSYGVNSTEKGDLSSESTVSRIRTEHFPLTLESARPSHTSQYLCASSEWDATDTQYFGPGTRLTVL.

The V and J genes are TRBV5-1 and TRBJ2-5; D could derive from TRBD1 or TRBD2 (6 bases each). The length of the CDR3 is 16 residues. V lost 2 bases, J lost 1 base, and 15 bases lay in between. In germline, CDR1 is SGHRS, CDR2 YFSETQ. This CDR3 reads CASSLEGGLSQETQYF. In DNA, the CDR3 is TGCGCCAGCAGCTTAGAGGGGGGACTCAGCCAAGAGACCCAGTACTTC. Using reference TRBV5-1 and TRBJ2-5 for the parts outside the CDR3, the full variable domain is KAGVTQTPRYLIKTRGQQVTLSCSPISGHRSVSWYQQTPGQGLQFLFEYFSETQRNKGNFPGRFSGRQFSNSRSEMNVSTLELGDSALYLCASSLEGGLSQETQYFGPGTRLLVL.

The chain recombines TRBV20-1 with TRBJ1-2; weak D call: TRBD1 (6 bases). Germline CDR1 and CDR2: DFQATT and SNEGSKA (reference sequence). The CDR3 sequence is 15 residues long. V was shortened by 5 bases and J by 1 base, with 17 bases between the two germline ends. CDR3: CSAPTGIRDNYGYTF. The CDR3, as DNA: TGCAGTGCTCCCACAGGGATAAGGGATAACTATGGCTACACCTTC.

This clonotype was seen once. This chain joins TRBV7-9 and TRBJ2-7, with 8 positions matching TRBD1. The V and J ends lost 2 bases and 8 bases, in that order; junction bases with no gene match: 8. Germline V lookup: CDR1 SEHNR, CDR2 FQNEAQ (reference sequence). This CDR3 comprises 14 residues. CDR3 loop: CASSLLARGLKQYF. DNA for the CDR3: TGTGCCAGCAGCTTATTGGCCAGGGGGCTAAAGCAGTACTTC.

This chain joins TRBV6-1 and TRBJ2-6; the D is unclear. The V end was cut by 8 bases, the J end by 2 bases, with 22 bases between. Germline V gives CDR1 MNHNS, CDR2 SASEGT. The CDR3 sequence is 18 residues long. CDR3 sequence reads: CASDGVVKPQTGANVLTF. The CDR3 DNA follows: TGTGCCAGCGACGGTGTCGTGAAGCCACAGACTGGGGCCAACGTCCTGACTTTC.

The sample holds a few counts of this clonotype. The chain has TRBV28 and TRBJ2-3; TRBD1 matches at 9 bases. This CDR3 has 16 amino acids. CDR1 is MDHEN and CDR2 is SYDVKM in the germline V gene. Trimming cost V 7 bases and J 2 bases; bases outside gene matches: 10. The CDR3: CASIKAGTGPTDTQYF. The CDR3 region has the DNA TGTGCCAGCATTAAAGCCGGGACAGGGCCCACAGATACGCAGTATTTT.

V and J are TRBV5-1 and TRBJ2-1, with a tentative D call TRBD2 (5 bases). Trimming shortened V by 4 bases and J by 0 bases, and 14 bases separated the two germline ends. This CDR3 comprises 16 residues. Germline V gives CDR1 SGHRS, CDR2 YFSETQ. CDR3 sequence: CASSPTAGSSYNEQFF. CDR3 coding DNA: TGCGCCAGCAGCCCCACTGCGGGTAGCTCCTACAATGAGCAGTTCTTC.

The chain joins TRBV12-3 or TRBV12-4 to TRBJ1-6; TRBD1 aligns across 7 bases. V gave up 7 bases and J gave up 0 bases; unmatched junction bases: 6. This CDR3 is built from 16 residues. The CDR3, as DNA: TGTGCCAGCACCATGACAGGGAGCTCCTATAATTCACCCCTCCACTTT. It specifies CASTMTGSSYNSPLHF.

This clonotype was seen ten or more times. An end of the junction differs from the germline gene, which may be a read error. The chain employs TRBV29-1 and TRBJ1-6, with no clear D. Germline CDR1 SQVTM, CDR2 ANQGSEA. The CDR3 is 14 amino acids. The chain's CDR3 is CSVQDLGGNSPLHF. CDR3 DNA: TGCAGCGTTCAAGACCTCGGAGGGAATTCACCCCTCCACTTT.

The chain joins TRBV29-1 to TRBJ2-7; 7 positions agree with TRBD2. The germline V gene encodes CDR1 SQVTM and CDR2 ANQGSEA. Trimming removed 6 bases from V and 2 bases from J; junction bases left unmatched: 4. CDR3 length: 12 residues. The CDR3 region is CSVNAGAYEQYF. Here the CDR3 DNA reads TGCAGCGTCAACGCGGGGGCCTACGAGCAGTACTTC.

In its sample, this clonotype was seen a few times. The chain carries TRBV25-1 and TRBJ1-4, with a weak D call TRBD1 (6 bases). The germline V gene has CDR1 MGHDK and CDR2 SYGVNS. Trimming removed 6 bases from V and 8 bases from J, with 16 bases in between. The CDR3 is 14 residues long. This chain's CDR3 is CASRYGGPGEKLFF. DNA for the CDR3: TGTGCCAGCAGATACGGGGGGCCGGGGGAAAAACTGTTTTTT.

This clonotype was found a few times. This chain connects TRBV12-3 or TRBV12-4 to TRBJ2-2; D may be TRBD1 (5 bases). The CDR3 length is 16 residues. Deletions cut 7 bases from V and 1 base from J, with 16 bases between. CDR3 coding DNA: TGTGCCAGCATCCCGGCCAGGGCCCGGAACACCGGGGAGCTGTTTTTT. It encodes CASIPARARNTGELFF.

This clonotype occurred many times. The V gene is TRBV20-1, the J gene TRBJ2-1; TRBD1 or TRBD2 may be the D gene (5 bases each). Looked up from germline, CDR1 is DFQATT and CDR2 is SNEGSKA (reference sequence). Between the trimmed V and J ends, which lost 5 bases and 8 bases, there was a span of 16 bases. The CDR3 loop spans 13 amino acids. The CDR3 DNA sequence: TGCAGTGCTCTCGGGACGCCTAAGTATGAGCAGTTCTTC. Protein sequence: CSALGTPKYEQFF.